These 6 T cell receptor beta chains were all obtained from the same sample, sequenced in a study of cytomegalovirus exposure and HLA in healthy donors. The PCR had 60 Vbeta and 13 Jbeta primers. This table comes from immunoSEQ multiplex PCR, and its TCRdb copy is limited to in-frame clones, with some not included. Here the sample spans 200,000 to 250,000 clones, about 81% being singletons. The source material was PBMCs. The receptors originated from a woman in her forties in good health and CMV-seronegative.

This chain links TRBV7-9 with TRBJ2-7, with D tentatively TRBD2 (6 bases). This CDR3 comprises 13 residues. Germline V gene data show CDR1 as SEHNR and CDR2 as FQNEAQ (reference sequence). The V end was cut by 2 bases, the J end by 6 bases, with 11 bases between. CDR3 amino acids: CASSLSPGSEQYF. The CDR3 DNA sequence: TGTGCCAGCAGCTTAAGTCCCGGGAGCGAGCAGTACTTC. The full variable domain, in which reference TRBV7-9 and TRBJ2-7 provide the parts outside the CDR3, is DTGVSQNPRHKITKRGQNVTFRCDPISEHNRLYWYRQTLGQGPEFLTYFQNEAQLEKSRLLSDRFSAERPKGSFSTLEIQRTEQGDSAMYLCASSLSPGSEQYFGPGTRLTVT.

The genes are TRBV18 and TRBJ2-7; possible D gene TRBD1, 6 bases. In germline, CDR1 is KGHSH, CDR2 LQKENI. V dropped 2 bases and J dropped 3 bases, with 17 bases sitting between them. This CDR3 spans 16 amino acids. CDR3: CASSPAMRDMFYEQYF. CDR3 coding DNA: TGTGCCAGCTCACCAGCTATGAGGGACATGTTCTACGAGCAGTACTTC.

The rearrangement links TRBV4-1 to TRBJ2-1, with TRBD2 matching over 13 bases. V shed 0 bases, J shed 6 bases, and the junction held 5 bases outside the gene matches. This CDR3 comprises 17 residues. Per germline, CDR1 MGHRA and CDR2 YSYEKL. CDR3 amino acids: CASSQDPGLAGTNEQFF. Here the CDR3 DNA reads TGCGCCAGCAGCCAAGATCCGGGACTAGCGGGAACCAATGAGCAGTTCTTC.

The chain employs TRBV10-3 and TRBJ1-2; TRBD1 aligns across 10 bases. Germline loops: CDR1 ENHRY, CDR2 SYGVKD. Trimming took 6 bases from V and 3 from J; bases not matched to a gene: 4. This CDR3 has 14 amino acids. The CDR3 DNA is TGTGCCATCAGACGACAGGGGGCTGACTATGGCTACACCTTC. Its protein product is CAIRRQGADYGYTF.

This clone was recorded once. The chain recombines TRBV11-2 with TRBJ2-5, with 8 nucleotides matching TRBD1. The J call may be in error: the DNA end matches TRBJ2-7 better. Germline CDR1 and CDR2: SGHAT and FQNNGV. The CDR3 is 18 amino acids. The DNA of the CDR3 is TGTGCCAGCAGCTTAGACCCGACGGACAGGGTAGTCTCTTACGAGCAGTACTTC. It encodes CASSLDPTDRVVSYEQYF.

V usage is TRBV9 and J usage is TRBJ2-7; TRBD1 agrees at 9 bases. CDR3 length equals 14 residues. Per germline, CDR1 SGDLS and CDR2 YYNGEE. V lost 4 bases and J lost 7; bases outside the gene matches: 9. CDR3 sequence reads: CASSIGQGTSEQYF. In DNA, the CDR3 is TGTGCCAGCAGCATCGGACAGGGGACGAGTGAGCAGTACTTC.